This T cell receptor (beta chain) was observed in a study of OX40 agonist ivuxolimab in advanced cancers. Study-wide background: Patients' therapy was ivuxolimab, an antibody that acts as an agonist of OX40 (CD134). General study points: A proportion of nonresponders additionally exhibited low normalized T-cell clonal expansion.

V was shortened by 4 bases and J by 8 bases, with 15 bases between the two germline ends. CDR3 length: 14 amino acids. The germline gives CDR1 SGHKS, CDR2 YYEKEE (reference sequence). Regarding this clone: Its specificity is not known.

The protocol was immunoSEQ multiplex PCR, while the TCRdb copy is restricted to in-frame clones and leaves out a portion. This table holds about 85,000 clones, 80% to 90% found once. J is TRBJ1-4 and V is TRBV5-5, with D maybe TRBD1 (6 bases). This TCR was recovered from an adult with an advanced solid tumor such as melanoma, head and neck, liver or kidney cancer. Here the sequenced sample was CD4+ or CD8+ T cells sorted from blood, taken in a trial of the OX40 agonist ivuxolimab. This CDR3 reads CASSKPGAREKLFF. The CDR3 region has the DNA TGTGCCAGCAGCAAACCGGGGGCGAGGGAAAAACTGTTTTTT.